The next 14 T cell receptor beta chains were all read from a single sample in a study of immune evolution from preneoplasia to lung adenocarcinoma listed by TCRdb under 2021. Library method: the immunoSEQ multiplex PCR assay. TCRdb stores this immuneACCESS table with in-frame sequences only. Part of the clones is absent; in the studies checked, under half of the shortfall reflects unresolved V genes, and no reason is known for the rest. For this sample there are roughly 2,600 clones; about 86% appear just once. The top ten constitute approximately 5% of the sample. Sequencing input: FFPE invasive lung adenocarcinoma tissue. This specimen's cell subset or site label, per the study, means: frankly invasive lung adenocarcinoma (ADC). These receptors were taken from a person aged 70 to 80 with invasive lung adenocarcinoma.

This clone was detected only once. V is TRBV11-1 and J is TRBJ1-1; D is undetermined. Per the germline V gene, CDR1 is SGHAT and CDR2 is FQDESV (reference sequence). Trimming pared 7 bases from V and 5 bases from J, leaving 14 bases between. This CDR3 region has 13 residues. CDR3 in amino acids: CASTLGGWTEAFF. The DNA for the CDR3 is TGTGCCAGCACGCTAGGCGGGTGGACTGAAGCTTTCTTT.

This clone was observed once. The chain combines TRBV5-6 with TRBJ2-4, with D possibly TRBD2 on 5 matching bases. The CDR3 loop spans 12 amino acids. V was cut by 2 bases and J by 11 bases, with 11 bases left in between. The V gene's germline CDR1 is SGHDT and CDR2 YYEEEE. The CDR3 region is CASSFSRGFQYF. In nucleotides, the CDR3 is TGTGCCAGCAGCTTTTCAAGAGGGTTTCAGTACTTC. Using reference TRBV5-6 and TRBJ2-4 for the parts outside the CDR3, the full variable domain is DAGVTQSPTHLIKTRGQQVTLRCSPKSGHDTVSWYQQALGQGPQFIFQYYEEEERQRGNFPDRFSGHQFPNYSSELNVNALLLGDSALYLCASSFSRGFQYFGAGTRLSVL.

V and J are TRBV7-9 and TRBJ1-5; D possibly corresponds to TRBD1 (5 bases). Germline V CDR1 and CDR2: SEHNR, FQNEAQ (reference sequence). This CDR3 region has 14 residues. Trimming stripped 5 bases from V and 5 bases from J, with 13 bases between. The CDR3: CASSGGLQDQPQHF. The CDR3 DNA reads as TGTGCCAGCAGCGGGGGACTGCAAGATCAGCCCCAGCATTTT.

The gene calls are TRBV30 and TRBJ2-2; D unresolved. The V gene's germline CDR1 is GTSNPN and CDR2 SVGIG (reference sequence). The ends were cut back, 0 bases at V and 1 base at J, with 6 bases in the middle. The CDR3 has 14 amino acids. CDR3 loop: CAWSVTVNTGELFF. CDR3 DNA: TGTGCCTGGAGTGTAACGGTGAACACCGGGGAGCTGTTTTTT.

The chain uses TRBV6-5 and TRBJ1-2; 9 bases align to TRBD1. Germline V gives CDR1 MNHEY, CDR2 SVGAGI. The length of the CDR3 is 14 residues. V lost 6 bases and J lost 6; bases outside the gene matches: 8. CDR3 sequence (DNA): TGTGCCAGCAGCCACCGGACAGGGGAGGATGGCTACACCTTC. It yields the protein CASSHRTGEDGYTF.

This clone came up once. DNA of the CDR3: TGTGCCAGCAAACGGGCCGTCACCGGGGAGCTGTTTTTT. It encodes CASKRAVTGELFF. The chain combines TRBV5-6 with TRBJ2-2; D uncertain. This CDR3 region has 13 residues. Germline loops: CDR1 SGHDT, CDR2 YYEEEE. V was trimmed by 6 bases and J by 4 bases, leaving 10 bases between them.

This sequence joins TRBV18 and TRBJ2-2; D possibly corresponds to TRBD2 (7 bases). Germline CDR1 KGHSH, CDR2 LQKENI. This CDR3 comprises 15 residues. Trimming pared 3 bases from V and 5 bases from J, leaving 13 bases between. The CDR3 DNA is TGTGCCAGCTCACCGGGGGGGCCACGGACCGGGGAGCTGTTTTTT. This translates into CASSPGGPRTGELFF.

As DNA, the CDR3 is TGTGCCATCAGACAGGGGGCTGACTACGAGCAGTACTTC. It is translated as CAIRQGADYEQYF. The chain uses TRBV10-3 and TRBJ2-7, with 9 positions matching TRBD1. Looked up from germline, CDR1 is ENHRY and CDR2 is SYGVKD. The V gene end was trimmed by 6 bases and the J gene end by 3 bases; junction bases not matched to a gene: 3. This CDR3 has 13 amino acids.

The CDR3 coding sequence is TGTGCCAGCAGCTTACAGGGTGCGGACACTGAAGCTTTCTTT. Its protein is CASSLQGADTEAFF. The J gene is TRBJ1-1, the V gene TRBV9, with D possibly being TRBD1 (6 bases). Germline V gene data show CDR1 as SGDLS and CDR2 as YYNGEE. CDR3 size: 14 residues. Trimming left V 4 bases short and J 3 bases short, with 13 bases between.

The chain links TRBV5-1 to TRBJ2-5; 7 nucleotides match TRBD1. Germline values: CDR1 SGHRS, CDR2 YFSETQ. V was clipped by 2 bases and J by 2 bases; unmatched bases: 6. This CDR3 comprises 15 residues. The CDR3 spells CASSFRQGQQETQYF. The CDR3 region has the DNA TGCGCCAGCAGCTTCCGACAGGGACAGCAAGAGACCCAGTACTTC.

V is TRBV5-1 and J is TRBJ2-3; unclear D gene. Trimming took 5 bases from V and 5 from J, leaving 12 bases between them. CDR1 SGHRS and CDR2 YFSETQ come from the germline V gene. The CDR3 has 13 residues. DNA of the CDR3: TGCGCCAGCAGTTCCCGACCCGGAGATACGCAGTATTTT. It encodes CASSSRPGDTQYF.

This clone was counted once. This rearrangement joins TRBV13 to TRBJ2-1; D call uncertain. Germline-derived CDR1 and CDR2 are PRHDT and FYEKMQ (reference sequence). The CDR3 has 11 amino acids. With 4 bases removed from V and 6 bases from J, the gap between germline ends came to 4 bases. DNA for the CDR3: TGTGCCAGCAGCTACCTCAATGAGCAGTTCTTC. Its translation is CASSYLNEQFF.

The rearrangement uses TRBV5-1 and TRBJ1-2, with D maybe TRBD1 (6 bases). Germline values: CDR1 SGHRS, CDR2 YFSETQ. V was cut by 3 bases and J by 7 bases, with 25 bases left in between. This CDR3 contains 17 residues. The CDR3 region is CASSSTGATVGNSGYTF. DNA of the CDR3: TGCGCCAGCAGCTCGACGGGGGCGACCGTCGGAAATTCTGGCTACACCTTC.

This sequence joins TRBV29-1 and TRBJ2-7; D remains ambiguous. V lost 4 bases and J 7 bases, leaving 14 bases between the germline ends. This CDR3 has 12 amino acids. The germline V gene has CDR1 SQVTM and CDR2 ANQGSEA. The CDR3 loop is CSVARLGKEQYF. The CDR3 nucleotides are TGCAGCGTTGCTAGGCTGGGGAAGGAGCAGTACTTC.